The source of this T cell receptor beta chain is a study of T cell responses to AZD1222 COVID-19 vaccine. As for the study in general: Pooled samples include second doses given at about 4 or 12 weeks. Study results and limitations: Baseline testing showed seropositivity in only 5 or 6 AZD1222 recipients. In all cases, repertoires were sampled only after the peak T cell response.

The method was immunoSEQ multiplex PCR; TCRdb's version includes in-frame clones alone and lacks a portion of them. The repertoire consists of under 140,000 clones, with 85% to 95% occurring once and the leading ten covering approximately 8%. Germline V gene sequence: CDR1 SGHNT, CDR2 YYREEE (reference sequence). V trimming: 3 bases; J trimming: 7 bases; junction bases outside the gene matches: 5. The CDR3 length is 16 residues. In its sample, this clone was seen once. Its antigen is as yet unknown. This clonotype was sampled from an adult in good health. Sample: peripheral blood, taken on day 0 of AZD1222 vaccination. V gene TRBV5-4 combines with J gene TRBJ2-1, with 15 bases aligning to TRBD2. CDR3 nucleotide sequence: TGTGCCAGCAGCTCAGGACTAGCGGGGGGGTATAATGAGCAGTTCTTC. Protein: CASSSGLAGGYNEQFF.